The source of this T cell receptor (beta chain) is a study of OX40 agonist ivuxolimab in advanced cancers. Study-wide results and limits: Among the lowest peripheral clonal expansion occurred in 0.1-3.0 mg/kg partial responders.

TCRdb's table, derived via immunoSEQ multiplex PCR, lists solely in-frame clones and lacks some. The table records roughly 100,000 clones, approximately 80% of them present only once. As concerns this clone: Its antigen is not known.

Per the germline V gene, CDR1 is GTSNPN and CDR2 is SVGIG (reference sequence). Trimming removed 0 bases from V and 4 bases from J, with 13 bases in between. This CDR3 comprises 15 residues. This chain links TRBV30 with TRBJ1-3; no firm D call. The sequence was obtained from an adult with an advanced solid tumor such as melanoma, head and neck, liver or kidney cancer. Source: CD4+ or CD8+ T cells sorted from blood, taken in a trial of the OX40 agonist ivuxolimab. Here the CDR3 reads CAWSVRRTSGNTIYF. The DNA of the CDR3 is TGTGCCTGGAGTGTACGGCGGACCTCAGGAAACACCATATATTTT. The whole variable domain, remainder taken from reference TRBV30 and TRBJ1-3, is SQTIHQWPATLVQPVGSPLSLECTVEGTSNPNLYWYRQAAGRGLQLLFYSVGIGQISSEVPQNLSASRPQDRQFILSSKKLLLSDSGFYLCAWSVRRTSGNTIYFGEGSWLTVV.